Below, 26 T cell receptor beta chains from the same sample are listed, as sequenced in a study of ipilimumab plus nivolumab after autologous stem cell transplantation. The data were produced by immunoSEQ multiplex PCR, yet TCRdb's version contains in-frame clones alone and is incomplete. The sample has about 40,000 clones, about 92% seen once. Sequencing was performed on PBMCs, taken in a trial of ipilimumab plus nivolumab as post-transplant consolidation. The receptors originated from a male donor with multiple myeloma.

The CDR3 is CASSQVGLAGGGETQYF. CDR3 DNA sequence: TGCGCCAGCAGCCAAGTCGGACTAGCGGGGGGAGGTGAGACCCAGTACTTC. The V gene is TRBV4-1, the J gene TRBJ2-5; 14 bases are a match to TRBD2. CDR1 MGHRA and CDR2 YSYEKL come from the germline V gene. Losses at the gene ends were 1 base for V and 5 bases for J; bases not matched to a gene: 6. The CDR3 is made up of 17 amino acids.

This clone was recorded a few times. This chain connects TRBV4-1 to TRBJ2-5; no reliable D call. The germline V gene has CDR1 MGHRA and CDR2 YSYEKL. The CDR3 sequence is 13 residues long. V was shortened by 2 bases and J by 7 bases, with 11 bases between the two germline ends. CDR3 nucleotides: TGCGCCAGCAGCCAACTTGACCCCCCGACCCAGTACTTC. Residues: CASSQLDPPTQYF.

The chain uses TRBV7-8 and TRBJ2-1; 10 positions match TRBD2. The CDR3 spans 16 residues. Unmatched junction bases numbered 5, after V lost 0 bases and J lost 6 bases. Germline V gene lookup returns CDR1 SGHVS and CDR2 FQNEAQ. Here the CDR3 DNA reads TGTGCCAGCAGCTTAGCCATAGCGGGAGGTATCAATGAGCAGTTCTTC. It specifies CASSLAIAGGINEQFF.

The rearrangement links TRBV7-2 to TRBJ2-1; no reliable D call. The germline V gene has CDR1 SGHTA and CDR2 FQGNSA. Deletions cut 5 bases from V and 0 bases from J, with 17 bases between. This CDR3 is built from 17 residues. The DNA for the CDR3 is TGTGCCAGCAGCCCCCGACTCGTGCCGTCCTCCTACAATGAGCAGTTCTTC. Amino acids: CASSPRLVPSSYNEQFF. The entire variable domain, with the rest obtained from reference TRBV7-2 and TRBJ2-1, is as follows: GAGVSQSPSNKVTEKGKDVELRCDPISGHTALYWYRQSLGQGLEFLIYFQGNSAPDKSGLPSDRFSAERTGGSVSTLTIQRTQQEDSAVYLCASSPRLVPSSYNEQFFGPGTRLTVL.

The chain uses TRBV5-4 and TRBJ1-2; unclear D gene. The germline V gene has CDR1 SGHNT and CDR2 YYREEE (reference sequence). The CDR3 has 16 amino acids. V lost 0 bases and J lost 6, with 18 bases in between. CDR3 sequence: CASSLAPRVGEDGYTF. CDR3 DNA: TGTGCCAGCAGCTTGGCCCCAAGGGTTGGGGAGGATGGCTACACCTTC.

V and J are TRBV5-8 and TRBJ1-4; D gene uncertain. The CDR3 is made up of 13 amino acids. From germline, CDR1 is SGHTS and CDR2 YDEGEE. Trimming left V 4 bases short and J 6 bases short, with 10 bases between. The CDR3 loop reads CASSPPLDEKLFF. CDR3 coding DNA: TGTGCCAGCAGCCCCCCCTTAGATGAAAAACTGTTTTTT.

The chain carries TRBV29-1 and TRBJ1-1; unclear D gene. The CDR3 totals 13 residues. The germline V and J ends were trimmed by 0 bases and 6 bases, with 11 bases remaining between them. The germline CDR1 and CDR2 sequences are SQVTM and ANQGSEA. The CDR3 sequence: CSVEESGRAEAFF. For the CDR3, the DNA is TGCAGCGTTGAAGAGTCGGGAAGGGCTGAAGCTTTCTTT.

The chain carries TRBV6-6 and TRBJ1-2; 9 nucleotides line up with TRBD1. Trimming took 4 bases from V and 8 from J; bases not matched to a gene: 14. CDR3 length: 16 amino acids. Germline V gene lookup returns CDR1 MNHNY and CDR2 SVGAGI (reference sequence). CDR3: CASSSSPGQGYSGYTF. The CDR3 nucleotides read TGTGCCAGCAGTTCTTCCCCGGGACAGGGCTACAGCGGCTACACCTTC.

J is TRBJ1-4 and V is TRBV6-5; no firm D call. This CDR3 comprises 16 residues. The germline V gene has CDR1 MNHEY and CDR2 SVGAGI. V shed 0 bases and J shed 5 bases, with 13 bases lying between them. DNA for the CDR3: TGTGCCAGCAGTTACTCCGCAGGCAAATCCAATGAAAAACTGTTTTTT. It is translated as CASSYSAGKSNEKLFF.

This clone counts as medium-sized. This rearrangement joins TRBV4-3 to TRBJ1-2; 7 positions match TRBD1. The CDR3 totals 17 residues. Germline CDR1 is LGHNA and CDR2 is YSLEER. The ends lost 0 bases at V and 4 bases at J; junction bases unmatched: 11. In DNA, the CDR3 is TGCGCCAGCAGCCAAGATAGTGGACACAGGGGAGGCTATGGCTACACCTTC. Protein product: CASSQDSGHRGGYGYTF.

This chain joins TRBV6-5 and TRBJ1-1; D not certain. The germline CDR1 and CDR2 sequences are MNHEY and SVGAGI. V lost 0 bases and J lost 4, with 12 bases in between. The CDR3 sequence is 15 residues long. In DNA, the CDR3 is TGTGCCAGCAGTTACTCGGCCCTCGGTGGCACTGAAGCTTTCTTT. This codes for CASSYSALGGTEAFF.

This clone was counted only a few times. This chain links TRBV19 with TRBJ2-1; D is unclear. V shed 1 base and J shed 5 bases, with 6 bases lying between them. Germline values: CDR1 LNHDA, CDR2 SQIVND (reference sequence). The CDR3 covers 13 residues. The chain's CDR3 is CASSIVRNNEQFF. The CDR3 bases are TGTGCCAGTAGTATAGTACGCAACAATGAGCAGTTCTTC.

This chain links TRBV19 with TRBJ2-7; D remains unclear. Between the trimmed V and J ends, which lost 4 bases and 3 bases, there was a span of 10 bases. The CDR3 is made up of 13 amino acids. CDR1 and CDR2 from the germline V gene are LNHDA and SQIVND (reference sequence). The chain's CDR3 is CASSNPSGYEQYF. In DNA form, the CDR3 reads TGTGCCAGTAGTAATCCTTCAGGCTACGAGCAGTACTTC.

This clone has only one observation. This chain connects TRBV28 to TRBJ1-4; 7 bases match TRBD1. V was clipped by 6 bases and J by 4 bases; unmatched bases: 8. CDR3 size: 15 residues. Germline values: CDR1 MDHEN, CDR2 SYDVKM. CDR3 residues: CASRPLRDSNEKLFF. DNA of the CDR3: TGTGCCAGCAGGCCACTCCGGGACAGTAATGAAAAACTGTTTTTT. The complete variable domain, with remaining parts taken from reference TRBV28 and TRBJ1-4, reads DVKVTQSSRYLVKRTGEKVFLECVQDMDHENMFWYRQDPGLGLRLIYFSYDVKMKEKGDIPEGYSVSREKKERFSLILESASTNQTSMYLCASRPLRDSNEKLFFGSGTQLSVL.

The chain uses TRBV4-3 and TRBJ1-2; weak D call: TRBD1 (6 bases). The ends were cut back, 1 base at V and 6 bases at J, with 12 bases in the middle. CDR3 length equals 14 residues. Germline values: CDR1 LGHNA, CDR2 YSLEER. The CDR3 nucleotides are TGCGCCAGCAGCCAAGGGTACAGGGAGAATGGCTACACCTTC. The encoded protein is CASSQGYRENGYTF.

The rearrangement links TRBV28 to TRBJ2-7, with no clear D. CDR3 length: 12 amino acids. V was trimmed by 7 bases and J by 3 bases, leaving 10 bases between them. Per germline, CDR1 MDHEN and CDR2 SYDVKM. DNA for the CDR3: TGTGCCAGCACTTCGCGACACTACGAGCAGTACTTC. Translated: CASTSRHYEQYF.

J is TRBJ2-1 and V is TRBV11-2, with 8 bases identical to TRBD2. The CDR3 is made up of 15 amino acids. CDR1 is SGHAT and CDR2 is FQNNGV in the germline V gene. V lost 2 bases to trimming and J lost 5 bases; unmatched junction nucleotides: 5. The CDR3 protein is CASSLFGLADNEQFF. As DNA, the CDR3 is TGTGCCAGCAGCTTATTTGGACTAGCCGACAATGAGCAGTTCTTC.

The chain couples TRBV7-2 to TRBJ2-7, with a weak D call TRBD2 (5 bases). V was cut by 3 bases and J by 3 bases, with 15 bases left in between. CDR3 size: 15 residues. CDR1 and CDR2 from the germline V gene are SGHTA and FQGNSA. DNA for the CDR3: TGTGCCAGCAGCTTTGGAATAGGTGCGGGCTACGAGCAGTACTTC. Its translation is CASSFGIGAGYEQYF.

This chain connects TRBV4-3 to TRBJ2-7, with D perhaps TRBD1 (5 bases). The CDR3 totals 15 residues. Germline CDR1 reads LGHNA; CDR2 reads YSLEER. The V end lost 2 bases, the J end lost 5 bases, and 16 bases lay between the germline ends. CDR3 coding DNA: TGCGCCAGCAGCCAAATGGGGCAGGGTGTGGACGAGCAGTACTTC. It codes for CASSQMGQGVDEQYF.

The CDR3 DNA follows: TGTGCCAGCAGTTCCGGTCCCTCTGGGGCCAACGTCCTGACTTTC. It encodes CASSSGPSGANVLTF. The chain has TRBV27 and TRBJ2-6; D unclear. V was cut by 4 bases and J by 0 bases, with 7 bases left in between. This CDR3 contains 15 residues. Germline CDR1 MNHEY, CDR2 SMNVEV (reference sequence).

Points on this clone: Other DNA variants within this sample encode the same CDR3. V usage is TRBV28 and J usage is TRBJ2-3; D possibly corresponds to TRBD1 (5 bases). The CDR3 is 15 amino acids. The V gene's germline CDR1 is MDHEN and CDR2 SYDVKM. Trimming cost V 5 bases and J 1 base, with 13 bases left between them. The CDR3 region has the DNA TGTGCCAGCAGTACGCAGGGTCGGGGCACAGATACGCAGTATTTT. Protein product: CASSTQGRGTDTQYF.

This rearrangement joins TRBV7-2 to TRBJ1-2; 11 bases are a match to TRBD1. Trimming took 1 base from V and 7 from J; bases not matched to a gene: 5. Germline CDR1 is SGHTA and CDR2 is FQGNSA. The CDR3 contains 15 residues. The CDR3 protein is CASSLGGTGGIGYTF. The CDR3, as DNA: TGTGCCAGCAGCTTAGGTGGGACAGGGGGGATTGGCTACACCTTC.

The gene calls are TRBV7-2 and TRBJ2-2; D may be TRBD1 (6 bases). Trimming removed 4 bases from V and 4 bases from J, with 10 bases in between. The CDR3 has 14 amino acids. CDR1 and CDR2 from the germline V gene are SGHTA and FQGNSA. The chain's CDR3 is CASSSIQGTGELFF. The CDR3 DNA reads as TGTGCCAGCAGCTCGATACAGGGCACCGGGGAGCTGTTTTTT.

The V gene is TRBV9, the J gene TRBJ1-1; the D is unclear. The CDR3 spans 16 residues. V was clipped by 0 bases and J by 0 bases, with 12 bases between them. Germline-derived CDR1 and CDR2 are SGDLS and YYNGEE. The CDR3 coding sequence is TGTGCCAGCAGCGTAGTGTCGGAACTATTGAACACTGAAGCTTTCTTT. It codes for CASSVVSELLNTEAFF.

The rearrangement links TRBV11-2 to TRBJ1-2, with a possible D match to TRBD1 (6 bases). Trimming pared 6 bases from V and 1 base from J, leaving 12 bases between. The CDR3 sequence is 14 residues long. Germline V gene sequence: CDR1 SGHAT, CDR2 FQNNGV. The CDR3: CASRETGGNYGYTF. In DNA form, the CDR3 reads TGTGCCAGCAGAGAGACAGGTGGTAACTATGGCTACACCTTC.

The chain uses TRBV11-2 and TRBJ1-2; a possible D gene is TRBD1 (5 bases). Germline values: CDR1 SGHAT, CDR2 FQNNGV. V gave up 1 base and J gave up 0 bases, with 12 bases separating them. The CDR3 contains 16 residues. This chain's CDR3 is CASSLGPTEANYGYTF. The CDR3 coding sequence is TGTGCCAGCAGCTTAGGGCCGACAGAAGCTAACTATGGCTACACCTTC.